This T cell receptor beta chain was sequenced for a study of CD8 T cells in ankylosing spondylitis (dated by TCRdb to about 2017). Study-wide context: To find TCR variants linked to disease, the study profiled T cell receptor beta repertoires in ankylosing spondylitis patients and healthy donors. The full study cohort was made up of 25 ankylosing spondylitis patients and approximately 100 healthy donors. Peripheral blood samples were taken, and synovial fluid was additionally collected from ankylosing spondylitis patients. Broad study findings and their caveats: Some motif variants had previously been reported in the synovial fluid and blood of reactive arthritis patients, which suggests shared mechanisms of disease initiation. The disease-linked clones showed a CD8+ phenotype and occurred at relatively low frequencies in peripheral blood. The disease-linked clones were reported as significantly enriched in matched synovial fluid samples from ankylosing spondylitis patients. A TCR beta motif of about eight highly homologous amino acid variants appeared characteristic of blood from ankylosing spondylitis patients.

Concerning this clonotype: No cognate antigen has been identified for it. Base-call qualities are not available, and no considerably larger clone is one nucleotide away.

CDR1 and CDR2 were assigned from the germline V gene (reference sequence) as DFQATT and SNEGSKA. The CDR3, cysteine through phenylalanine, is 18 amino acids long. The CDR3 DNA has 54 bases and is translated from base 1. Relative to germline, V is missing 4 bases and J is missing 2 bases, with 13 bases of the junction outside any gene match. The sample was run on an Illumina HiSeq 2500. Quantitative 5'-RACE with molecular barcodes was the method used to prepare the TCR beta libraries. From the authors' description of their analysis: A new computational method based on a probabilistic model of VDJ rearrangement was used to identify disease-linked TCR variants. The public reads were quality trimmed at Q25 with fastp and then assembled into clones with MiXCR by TCRdb, keeping productive beta chains. Rows matching on CDR3 protein sequence are summarized as one entry with the most common DNA and genes. For this entry, the V and J calls and clone size follow TCRdb and not the study's own pipeline. This sample holds around 340,000 distinct CDR3 sequences; approximately 20% were observed only once. Around 14% of the sample belongs to the ten largest clones.

This sequence originates from a male donor with ankylosing spondylitis or in good health (not recorded which). The specimen sequenced was blood, either unsorted or a sorted T cell fraction (not recorded which). The rearrangement combines TRBV20-1 with TRBJ2-1, and 11 bases in between align with TRBD2. The sequenced DNA is TGCAGTGCTATAGAGATTGTAGGGACTAGCGGCCCCTACAATGAGCAGTTCTTC. The translation is CSAIEIVGTSGPYNEQFF.